This T cell receptor beta chain was identified in a study of T cells in Graves' hyperthyroidism and ophthalmopathy. Germline CDR1 and CDR2: LNHDA and SQIVND (reference sequence). V dropped 4 bases and J dropped 11 bases, with 12 bases sitting between them. CDR3 length equals 12 residues. From RNA transcripts, TCR beta CDR3 regions were amplified. Researchers ran a first-round RT-PCR on the TCR CDR3 using the HTBI primer set. TCRdb re-derived calls from the multiplex PCR reads in MiXCR, one entry per CDR3 protein. The repertoire holds around 290,000 distinct CDR3 sequences, with about 13% as singletons. There are many counts of this clonotype.

The sample taken for sequencing was blood. The receptor comes from a woman between 35 and 50 years old with Graves' hyperthyroidism. This sequence joins TRBV19 and TRBJ1-5; D not certain. For the CDR3, the DNA is TGTGCCAGTAGTAATGCCGGCTTCTCCCAGCATTTT. Translation gives CASSNAGFSQHF. The whole variable domain, filled in from reference TRBV19 and TRBJ1-5, reads DGGITQSPKYLFRKEGQNVTLSCEQNLNHDAMYWYRQDPGQGLRLIYYSQIVNDFQKGDIAEGYSVSREKKESFPLTVTSAQKNPTAFYLCASSNAGFSQHFGDGTRLSIL.